Listed here is a single TCR beta chain. The data belong to a study of T cell changes during pregnancy in multiple sclerosis. The repertoire was sequenced with immunoSEQ multiplex PCR; TCRdb's copy has only in-frame clones and lacks some. The table shows 47,000 or so clones, with about 87% occurring only once. Per the germline V gene, CDR1 is SGHVS and CDR2 is FNYEAQ. The V segment lost 5 bases and the J segment 4 bases; nucleotides outside the gene matches: 8. The CDR3 extends over 15 amino acids. This receptor was obtained from a female donor with multiple sclerosis, enrolled in a pregnancy study. The V gene is TRBV7-6, the J gene TRBJ1-3, with 7 bases identical to TRBD1. The sequences come from peripheral blood, collected in the first trimester of pregnancy. CDR3 sequence (DNA): TGTGCCAGCAGCCCCCACGACAGGGACGGAAACACCATATATTTT. Protein product: CASSPHDRDGNTIYF. The full variable domain, rest sourced from reference TRBV7-6 and TRBJ1-3, is GAGVSQSPRYKVTKRGQDVALRCDPISGHVSLYWYRQALGQGPEFLTYFNYEAQQDKSGLPNDRFSAERPEGSISTLTIQRTEQRDSAMYRCASSPHDRDGNTIYFGEGSWLTVV.